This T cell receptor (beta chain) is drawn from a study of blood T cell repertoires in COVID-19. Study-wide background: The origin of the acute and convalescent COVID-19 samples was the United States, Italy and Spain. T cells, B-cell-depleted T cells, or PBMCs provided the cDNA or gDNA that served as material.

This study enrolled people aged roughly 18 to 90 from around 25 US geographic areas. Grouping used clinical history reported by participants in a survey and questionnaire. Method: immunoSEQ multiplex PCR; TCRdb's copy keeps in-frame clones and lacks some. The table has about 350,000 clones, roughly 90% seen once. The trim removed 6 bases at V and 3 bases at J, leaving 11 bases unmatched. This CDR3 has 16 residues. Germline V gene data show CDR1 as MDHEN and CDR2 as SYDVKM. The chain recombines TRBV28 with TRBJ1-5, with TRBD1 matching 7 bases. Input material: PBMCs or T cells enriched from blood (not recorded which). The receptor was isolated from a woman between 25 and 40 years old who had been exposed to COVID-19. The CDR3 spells CASSTPGDRDNQPQHF. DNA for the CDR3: TGTGCCAGCAGCACCCCAGGGGACAGAGACAATCAGCCCCAGCATTTT.